The 23 T cell receptor beta chains presented below share a single source sample, sequenced in a study of blood T cell repertoires in COVID-19. Profiling relied on immunoSEQ multiplex PCR, and the TCRdb table lists in-frame clones only, not all of them. The sample includes 70,000 to 90,000 clones, roughly 83% seen only once; the top ten take more than 9.5%. Sequenced sample: peripheral blood. These receptors came from a human donor in a cohort sampled during active COVID-19.

This chain links TRBV5-1 with TRBJ1-4; D call uncertain. Germline lookup yields CDR1 SGHRS and CDR2 YFSETQ. This CDR3 comprises 13 residues. The V gene lost 4 bases and the J gene lost 3 bases, with 7 bases spanning the gap. The CDR3 nucleotides read TGCGCCAGCAGCCCGGGATCTAATGAAAAACTGTTTTTT. This gives the protein CASSPGSNEKLFF.

The V call is TRBV19, the J call TRBJ1-1; weak D call: TRBD1 (5 bases). Between the trimmed V and J ends, which lost 5 bases and 2 bases, there was a span of 15 bases. This CDR3 region has 15 residues. Germline-derived CDR1 and CDR2 are LNHDA and SQIVND (reference sequence). CDR3 nucleotide sequence: TGTGCCAGTAGTCTACTGGGGGGTCTAAACACTGAAGCTTTCTTT. Residues: CASSLLGGLNTEAFF.

This sequence joins TRBV9 and TRBJ1-5; 8 positions agree with TRBD1. CDR1 and CDR2 (germline): SGDLS, YYNGEE. The CDR3 contains 15 residues. V lost 6 bases and J lost 0; bases outside the gene matches: 5. Written as DNA, the CDR3 is TGTGCCAGCACCCAGACAGGGGATAGCAATCAGCCCCAGCATTTT. Protein product: CASTQTGDSNQPQHF.

The V gene is TRBV18, the J gene TRBJ1-3, with D hard to call. CDR3 size: 16 residues. Germline V gene sequence: CDR1 KGHSH, CDR2 LQKENI. V lost 3 bases and J lost 4, with 16 bases in between. The CDR3 sequence: CASSPDGNAPGNTIYF. The CDR3 nucleotides are TGTGCCAGCTCACCCGACGGGAACGCCCCGGGAAACACCATATATTTT. Looking up the rest from reference TRBV18 and TRBJ1-3 gives the full variable domain: NAGVMQNPRHLVRRRGQEARLRCSPMKGHSHVYWYRQLPEEGLKFMVYLQKENIIDESGMPKERFSAEFPKEGPSILRIQQVVRGDSAAYFCASSPDGNAPGNTIYFGEGSWLTVV.

This chain links TRBV19 with TRBJ1-4, with 10 bases identical to TRBD1. J was trimmed by 6 bases and V by 6 bases; bases with no gene match: 4. The CDR3 consists of 14 residues. Germline V gene data show CDR1 as LNHDA and CDR2 as SQIVND (reference sequence). The DNA of the CDR3 is TGTGCCAGTAGGTCCGGGACAGGGGATGAAAAACTGTTTTTT. Its protein is CASRSGTGDEKLFF.

The CDR3 region is CASDVGGRARNEQFF. CDR3 DNA: TGTGCCAGTGACGTTGGCGGGAGGGCCCGTAATGAGCAGTTCTTC. The chain is built from TRBV19 and TRBJ2-1, with TRBD2 matching over 9 bases. CDR3 length: 15 residues. V gave up 8 bases and J gave up 7 bases; unmatched junction bases: 12. CDR1 and CDR2 from the germline V gene are LNHDA and SQIVND (reference sequence).

This clone has more than one count but fewer than ten. The V call is TRBV7-3, the J call TRBJ2-2; D may be TRBD1 (5 bases). The CDR3 consists of 14 residues. Trimming shortened V by 4 bases and J by 1 base, and 7 bases separated the two germline ends. Germline V CDR1 and CDR2: SGHTA, FQGTGA. The CDR3 coding sequence is TGTGCCAGCAGCTCGACAGTGAACACCGGGGAGCTGTTTTTT. This codes for CASSSTVNTGELFF. Using reference TRBV7-3 and TRBJ2-2 for the parts outside the CDR3, the full variable domain is GAGVSQTPSNKVTEKGKYVELRCDPISGHTALYWYRQSLGQGPEFLIYFQGTGAADDSGLPNDRFFAVRPEGSVSTLKIQRTERGDSAVYLCASSSTVNTGELFFGEGSRLTVL.

This clone occurred a few times. The rearrangement uses TRBV3-1 (or the pseudogene TRBV3-2) and TRBJ2-1, with TRBD2 identical over 12 bases. J was trimmed by 7 bases and V by 1 base; bases with no gene match: 14. Germline lookup yields CDR1 LGHDT and CDR2 YNNKEL (reference sequence). The CDR3 has 19 amino acids. The CDR3 region has the DNA TGTGCCAGCAGCCAAGGCCCCCTAGCGGGAGGGCCCATAAGGAATGAGCAGTTCTTC. This translates into CASSQGPLAGGPIRNEQFF.

The CDR3 protein is CASSQDVSGAWNEQFF. CDR3 nucleotides: TGCGCCAGCAGCCAAGATGTGTCAGGGGCTTGGAATGAGCAGTTCTTC. The gene calls are TRBV4-3 and TRBJ2-1, with D possibly TRBD1 on 6 matching bases. Germline assignment: CDR1 LGHNA and CDR2 YSLEER. The V end lost 0 bases, the J end lost 7 bases, and 16 bases lay between the germline ends. The CDR3 spans 16 residues.

The table lists this clone with a count of one. As DNA, the CDR3 is TGTGCCTGGAGTCCCGGGACAGGTTATGAAAAACTGTTTTTT. Protein: CAWSPGTGYEKLFF. The chain recombines TRBV30 with TRBJ1-4; TRBD1 agrees at 8 bases. This CDR3 comprises 14 residues. Germline V gene data show CDR1 as GTSNPN and CDR2 as SVGIG (reference sequence). V was pared by 2 bases and J by 6 bases, with 5 bases of the junction left unmatched.

This clone occurred once. This chain connects TRBV30 to TRBJ1-2, with TRBD1 as a possible D gene (5 bases). Trimming removed 5 bases from V and 3 bases from J, with 10 bases in between. This CDR3 contains 12 residues. Germline CDR1 reads GTSNPN; CDR2 reads SVGIG (reference sequence). The CDR3 DNA is TGTGCCTGGTCGACAGCCTACTATGGCTACACCTTC. It translates to CAWSTAYYGYTF. The complete variable domain, with remaining parts taken from reference TRBV30 and TRBJ1-2, reads SQTIHQWPATLVQPVGSPLSLECTVEGTSNPNLYWYRQAAGRGLQLLFYSVGIGQISSEVPQNLSASRPQDRQFILSSKKLLLSDSGFYLCAWSTAYYGYTFGSGTRLTVV.

This clone came up a few times. CDR3 bases: TGTGCCAGCAGCTTGTATCCAGGGGTGGATGGCTACACCTTC. This sequence encodes CASSLYPGVDGYTF. The V and J genes are TRBV5-6 and TRBJ1-2; possible D gene TRBD1, 6 bases. CDR1 is SGHDT, CDR2 YYEEEE, per germline. V lost 1 base and J lost 6, with 13 bases in between. The CDR3 contains 14 residues. Together with reference TRBV5-6 and TRBJ1-2, the CDR3 gives the full variable domain: DAGVTQSPTHLIKTRGQQVTLRCSPKSGHDTVSWYQQALGQGPQFIFQYYEEEERQRGNFPDRFSGHQFPNYSSELNVNALLLGDSALYLCASSLYPGVDGYTFGSGTRLTVV.

Only a few counts were recorded for this clone. This chain links TRBV6-2 or TRBV6-3 with TRBJ1-6; 8 bases agree with TRBD1. V dropped 4 bases and J dropped 7; count of bases not matched to a gene: 3. This CDR3 region has 14 residues. Per the germline V gene, CDR1 is MNHEY and CDR2 is SVGEGT. The DNA for the CDR3 is TGTGCCAGCAGTTGGACAGGGATAAATTCACCCCTCCACTTT. Its protein product is CASSWTGINSPLHF.

In its sample, this clone was seen once. The chain joins TRBV6-2 or TRBV6-3 to TRBJ2-1, with a tentative D call TRBD2 (5 bases). This CDR3 spans 15 amino acids. Germline CDR1 MNHEY, CDR2 SVGEGT. Trimming shortened V by 0 bases and J by 3 bases, and 9 bases separated the two germline ends. Here the CDR3 reads CASSYSAGNYNEQFF. In DNA, the CDR3 is TGTGCCAGCAGTTACTCGGCGGGCAACTACAATGAGCAGTTCTTC.

This clone was recorded once. The V call is TRBV15, the J call TRBJ1-3; D gene ambiguous. The germline V and J ends were trimmed by 1 base and 2 bases, with 9 bases remaining between them. Germline-derived CDR1 and CDR2 are LNHNV and YYDKDF (reference sequence). This CDR3 has 15 amino acids. The CDR3 is CATSRGYNPGNTIYF. The CDR3, as DNA: TGTGCCACCAGCAGAGGTTACAACCCTGGAAACACCATATATTTT.

This chain links TRBV5-1 with TRBJ1-2, with TRBD1 identical over 10 bases. CDR3 size: 16 residues. Trimming cost V 4 bases and J 8 bases; bases outside gene matches: 14. Germline V CDR1 and CDR2: SGHRS, YFSETQ. The CDR3 DNA follows: TGCGCCAGCAGCATGGATACCGGGACAGGGGTTTTCGGCTACACCTTC. It codes for CASSMDTGTGVFGYTF.

CDR3: CASSSYFDSSYNSPLHF. The CDR3 nucleotides are TGTGCCAGCAGTTCATACTTCGACAGCTCCTATAATTCACCCCTCCACTTT. This rearrangement joins TRBV7-9 to TRBJ1-6; a possible D gene is TRBD1 (5 bases). Germline V gene data show CDR1 as SEHNR and CDR2 as FQNEAQ (reference sequence). V lost 6 bases and J 0 bases, leaving 15 bases between the germline ends. This CDR3 spans 17 amino acids.

This clone has a handful of counts. This sequence joins TRBV19 and TRBJ1-5; TRBD1 is a possible D gene (6 bases). V gave up 4 bases and J gave up 2 bases, with 9 bases separating them. The CDR3 runs 14 residues. Germline CDR1 LNHDA, CDR2 SQIVND (reference sequence). CDR3 residues: CASSTDSRNQPQHF. Here the CDR3 DNA reads TGTGCCAGTAGTACGGACAGCCGCAATCAGCCCCAGCATTTT. Based on the CDR3 plus reference TRBV19 and TRBJ1-5, the full variable domain is DGGITQSPKYLFRKEGQNVTLSCEQNLNHDAMYWYRQDPGQGLRLIYYSQIVNDFQKGDIAEGYSVSREKKESFPLTVTSAQKNPTAFYLCASSTDSRNQPQHFGDGTRLSIL.

V usage is TRBV7-2 and J usage is TRBJ1-1; perhaps TRBD1 as D (5 bases). Trimming removed 5 bases from V and 7 bases from J, with 23 bases in between. Germline V gives CDR1 SGHTA, CDR2 FQGNSA. CDR3 length: 16 amino acids. CDR3 loop: CASSIPLGSGLGEAFF. CDR3 nucleotides: TGTGCCAGCAGCATTCCCCTGGGCTCGGGACTCGGTGAAGCTTTCTTT.

The chain couples TRBV19 to TRBJ2-7, with 8 bases identical to TRBD2. Trimming took 1 base from V and 5 from J; bases not matched to a gene: 4. The CDR3 is 14 residues long. CDR1 and CDR2 (germline): LNHDA, SQIVND (reference sequence). CDR3: CASSIAGGFDEQYF. The CDR3 coding sequence is TGTGCCAGTAGTATAGCGGGGGGGTTCGACGAGCAGTACTTC.

This sequence joins TRBV7-3 and TRBJ1-1; TRBD1 matches at 8 bases. J lost 2 bases, V lost 2 bases, and 4 bases had no gene match. This CDR3 is built from 15 residues. Germline CDR1 SGHTA, CDR2 FQGTGA. The CDR3 protein is CASSLLTGVNTEAFF. The CDR3 bases are TGTGCCAGCAGCTTACTGACAGGGGTAAACACTGAAGCTTTCTTT.

The chain couples TRBV18 to TRBJ2-3, with 9 positions matching TRBD2. Trimming cost V 0 bases and J 0 bases; bases outside gene matches: 7. This CDR3 is built from 18 residues. Germline V CDR1 and CDR2: KGHSH, LQKENI. Here the CDR3 reads CASSPPGLAVSSTDTQYF. The CDR3 DNA follows: TGTGCCAGCTCACCACCGGGACTAGCAGTTTCTAGCACAGATACGCAGTATTTT.

The genes are TRBV28 and TRBJ2-7; 7 nucleotides agree with TRBD1. The J segment lost 0 bases and the V segment lost 7 bases, leaving 3 bases of the junction unmatched. In germline, CDR1 is MDHEN, CDR2 SYDVKM. The CDR3 is 13 residues long. The CDR3 region has the DNA TGTGCCAGCACGAGGGACAGCTCCTACGAGCAGTACTTC. Its protein product is CASTRDSSYEQYF.